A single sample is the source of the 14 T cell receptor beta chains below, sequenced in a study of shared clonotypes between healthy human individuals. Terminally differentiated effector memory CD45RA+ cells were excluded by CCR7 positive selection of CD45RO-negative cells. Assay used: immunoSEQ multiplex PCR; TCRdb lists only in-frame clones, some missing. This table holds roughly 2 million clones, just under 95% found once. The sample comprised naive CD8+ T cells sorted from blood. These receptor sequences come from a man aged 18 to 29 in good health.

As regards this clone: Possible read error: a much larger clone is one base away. The CDR3 reads CASSFSYEQYF. The DNA for the CDR3 is TGTGCCAGCAGCTTCTCCTACGAGCAGTACTTC. The V call is TRBV13, the J call TRBJ2-7; D not resolved. The CDR3 covers 11 residues. Germline CDR1 and CDR2: PRHDT and FYEKMQ (reference sequence). Between the trimmed V and J ends, which lost 3 bases and 0 bases, there was a span of 0 bases.

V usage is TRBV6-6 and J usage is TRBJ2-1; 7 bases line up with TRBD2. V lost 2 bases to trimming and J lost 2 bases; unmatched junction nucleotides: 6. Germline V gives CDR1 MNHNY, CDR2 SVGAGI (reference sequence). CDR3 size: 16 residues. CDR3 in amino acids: CASSYRSGAAYNEQFF. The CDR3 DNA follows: TGTGCCAGCAGTTACCGGAGCGGGGCAGCCTACAATGAGCAGTTCTTC.

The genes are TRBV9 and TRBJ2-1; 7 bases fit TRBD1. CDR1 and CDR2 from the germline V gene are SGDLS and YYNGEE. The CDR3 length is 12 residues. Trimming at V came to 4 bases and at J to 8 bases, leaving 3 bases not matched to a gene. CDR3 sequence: CASSKGADEQFF. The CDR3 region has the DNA TGTGCCAGCAGCAAGGGGGCGGATGAGCAGTTCTTC.

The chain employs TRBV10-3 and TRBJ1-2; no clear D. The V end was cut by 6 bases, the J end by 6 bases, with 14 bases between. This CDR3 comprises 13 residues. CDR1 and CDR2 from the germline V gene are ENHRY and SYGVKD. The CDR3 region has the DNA TGTGCCATCAGAGAGCAGGAGGGTGATGGCTACACCTTC. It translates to CAIREQEGDGYTF.

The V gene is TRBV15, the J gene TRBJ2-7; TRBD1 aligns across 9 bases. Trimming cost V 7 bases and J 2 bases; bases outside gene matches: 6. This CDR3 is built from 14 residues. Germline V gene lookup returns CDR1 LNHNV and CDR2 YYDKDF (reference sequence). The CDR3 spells CATTPGTGTYEQYF. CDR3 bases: TGTGCCACCACCCCCGGGACAGGGACCTACGAGCAGTACTTC.

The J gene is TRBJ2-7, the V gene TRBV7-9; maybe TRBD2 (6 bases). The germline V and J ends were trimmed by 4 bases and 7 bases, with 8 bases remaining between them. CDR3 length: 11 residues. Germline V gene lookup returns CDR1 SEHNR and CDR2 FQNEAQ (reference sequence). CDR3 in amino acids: CASSWAGEQYF. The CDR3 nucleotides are TGTGCCAGCAGCTGGGCGGGGGAGCAGTACTTC. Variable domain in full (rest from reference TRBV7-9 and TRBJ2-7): DTGVSQNPRHKITKRGQNVTFRCDPISEHNRLYWYRQTLGQGPEFLTYFQNEAQLEKSRLLSDRFSAERPKGSFSTLEIQRTEQGDSAMYLCASSWAGEQYFGPGTRLTVT.

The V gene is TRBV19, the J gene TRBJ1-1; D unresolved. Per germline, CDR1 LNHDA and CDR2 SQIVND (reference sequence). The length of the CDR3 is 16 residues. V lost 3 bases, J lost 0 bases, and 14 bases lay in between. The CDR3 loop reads CASSMFGWEMNTEAFF. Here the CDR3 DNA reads TGTGCCAGTAGTATGTTCGGGTGGGAGATGAACACTGAAGCTTTCTTT.

The CDR3 sequence: CASSQIFIGGKSYGYTF. The CDR3 nucleotides read TGCGCCAGCAGCCAGATCTTCATCGGGGGGAAGAGCTATGGCTACACCTTC. V and J are TRBV4-1 and TRBJ1-2; weak D call: TRBD1 (5 bases). Germline CDR1 is MGHRA and CDR2 is YSYEKL. The ends were cut back, 3 bases at V and 4 bases at J, with 21 bases in the middle. The CDR3 is 17 residues long.

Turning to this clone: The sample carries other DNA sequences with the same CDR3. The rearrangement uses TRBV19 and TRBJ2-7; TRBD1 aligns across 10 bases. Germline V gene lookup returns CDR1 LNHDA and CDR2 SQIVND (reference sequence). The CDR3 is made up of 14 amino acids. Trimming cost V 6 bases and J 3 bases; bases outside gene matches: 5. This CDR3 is CASSLGQGDYEQYF. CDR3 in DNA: TGTGCCAGTAGCCTTGGACAGGGGGACTACGAGCAGTACTTC.

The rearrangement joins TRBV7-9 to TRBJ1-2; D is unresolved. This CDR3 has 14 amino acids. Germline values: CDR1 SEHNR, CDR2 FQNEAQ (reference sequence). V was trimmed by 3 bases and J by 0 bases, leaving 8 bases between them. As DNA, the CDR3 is TGTGCCAGCAGCTTCGACGGAGCTAACTATGGCTACACCTTC. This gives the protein CASSFDGANYGYTF.

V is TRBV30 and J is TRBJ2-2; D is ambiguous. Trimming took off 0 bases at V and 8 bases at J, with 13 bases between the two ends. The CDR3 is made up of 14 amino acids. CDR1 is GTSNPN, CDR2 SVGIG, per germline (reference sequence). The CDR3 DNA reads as TGTGCCTGGAGTGTAGACATCCCACCGGGGGAGCTGTTTTTT. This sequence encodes CAWSVDIPPGELFF.

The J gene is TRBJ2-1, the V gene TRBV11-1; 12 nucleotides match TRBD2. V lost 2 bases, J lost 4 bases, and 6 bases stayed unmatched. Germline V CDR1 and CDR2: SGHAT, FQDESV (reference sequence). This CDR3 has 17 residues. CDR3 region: CASSLFRLAGDYNEQFF. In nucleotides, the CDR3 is TGTGCCAGCAGCTTATTCCGACTAGCGGGGGATTACAATGAGCAGTTCTTC.

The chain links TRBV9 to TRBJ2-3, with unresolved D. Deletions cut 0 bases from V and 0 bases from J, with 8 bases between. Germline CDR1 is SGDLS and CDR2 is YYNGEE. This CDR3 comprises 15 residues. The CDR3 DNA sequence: TGTGCCAGCAGCGTAGGGTCGGATAGCACAGATACGCAGTATTTT. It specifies CASSVGSDSTDTQYF.

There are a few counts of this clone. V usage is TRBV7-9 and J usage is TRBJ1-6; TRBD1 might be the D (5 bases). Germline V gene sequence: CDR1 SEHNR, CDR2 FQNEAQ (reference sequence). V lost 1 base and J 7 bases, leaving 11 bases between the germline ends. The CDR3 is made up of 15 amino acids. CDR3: CASSLVQGTNSPLHF. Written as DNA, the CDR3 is TGTGCCAGCAGCTTAGTTCAGGGAACGAATTCACCCCTCCACTTT.